The 8 T cell receptor beta chains below all came from one sample that was sequenced in a study of T cell repertoires in cytomegalovirus infection. A single record per CDR3 protein comes from TCRdb applying MiXCR to the reads. The repertoire includes about 400,000 distinct CDR3 sequences, nearly 35% of them detected once, and approximately 12% sits in the top ten. No antigen has been assigned to these receptors. This sample comprised cultured PBMCs, obtained from culture after CMV antigen stimulation. The receptor set was obtained from a human donor in good health (CMV status not recorded). Some clones in this sample may be carry-over from other donors' samples.

The table lists this clonotype with many counts. The rearrangement links TRBV28 to TRBJ1-2; D perhaps matches TRBD1 (5 bases). From germline, CDR1 is MDHEN and CDR2 SYDVKM. This CDR3 spans 13 amino acids. The V end lost 6 bases, the J end lost 4 bases, and 12 bases lay between the germline ends. The CDR3, as DNA: TGTGCCAGCAGCCAGGGATTCAGCTATGGCTACACCTTC. Encoded protein: CASSQGFSYGYTF.

The chain links TRBV7-9 to TRBJ2-4; D might be TRBD1 (5 bases). This CDR3 spans 16 amino acids. Looked up from germline, CDR1 is SEHNR and CDR2 is FQNEAQ (reference sequence). V lost 1 base and J lost 0, with 10 bases in between. The CDR3 loop is CASSLGQSLAKNIQYF. The CDR3 bases are TGTGCCAGCAGCTTAGGACAGTCCTTAGCCAAAAACATTCAGTACTTC. The full variable domain, with the rest looked up from reference TRBV7-9 and TRBJ2-4, is DTGVSQNPRHKITKRGQNVTFRCDPISEHNRLYWYRQTLGQGPEFLTYFQNEAQLEKSRLLSDRFSAERPKGSFSTLEIQRTEQGDSAMYLCASSLGQSLAKNIQYFGAGTRLSVL.

The J gene is TRBJ2-1, the V gene TRBV4-1; the D is unclear. CDR1 is MGHRA, CDR2 YSYEKL, per germline. The CDR3 extends over 14 amino acids. V was cut by 5 bases and J by 7 bases, with 15 bases left in between. In nucleotides, the CDR3 is TGCGCCAGCAGCAAGACCGAACTTGGGAATGAGCAGTTCTTC. The encoded protein is CASSKTELGNEQFF.

The chain uses TRBV5-6 and TRBJ2-2; the D is unclear. Trimming shortened V by 1 base and J by 0 bases, and 10 bases separated the two germline ends. CDR3 length equals 16 residues. In germline, CDR1 is SGHDT, CDR2 YYEEEE. CDR3 residues: CASSLIQPPNTGELFF. CDR3 in DNA: TGTGCCAGCAGCTTGATACAGCCCCCGAACACCGGGGAGCTGTTTTTT.

The gene calls are TRBV12-3 or TRBV12-4 and TRBJ2-1, with 9 bases lining up with TRBD2. The CDR3 is 13 residues long. The trim removed 8 bases at V and 4 bases at J, leaving 3 bases unmatched. CDR3 region: CASGLAIYNEQFF. CDR3 DNA: TGTGCCAGCGGACTAGCGATTTACAATGAGCAGTTCTTC.

This clonotype was seen at least ten times. J is TRBJ2-5 and V is TRBV7-2, with 10 bases matching TRBD2. Germline V CDR1 and CDR2: SGHTA, FQGNSA. V trimming: 5 bases; J trimming: 0 bases; junction bases outside the gene matches: 6. The CDR3 is 16 residues long. CDR3 sequence: CASSPPGLANQETQYF. The CDR3 nucleotides are TGTGCCAGCAGCCCGCCGGGACTAGCGAACCAAGAGACCCAGTACTTC.

The chain carries TRBV2 and TRBJ2-5, with 10 bases identical to TRBD1. The CDR3 sequence is 16 residues long. The germline V gene encodes CDR1 SNHLY and CDR2 FYNNEI. The J segment lost 1 base and the V segment lost 7 bases, leaving 9 bases of the junction unmatched. The CDR3 bases are TGTGCCAGCACCTACGACCGGGACAGGGGCCAAGAGACCCAGTACTTC. Translated: CASTYDRDRGQETQYF.

The V and J genes are TRBV7-3 and TRBJ1-2; 7 nucleotides agree with TRBD1. Germline CDR1 reads SGHTA; CDR2 reads FQGTGA. The CDR3 sequence is 17 residues long. The J segment lost 3 bases and the V segment lost 4 bases, leaving 14 bases of the junction unmatched. The CDR3 is CASSSDRVVLTDYGYTF. CDR3 nucleotide sequence: TGTGCCAGCAGCTCCGACAGGGTGGTTTTGACGGACTATGGCTACACCTTC.